A selection of T cell receptor beta chains follows, all from one sample in a study of identical twins. TCRdb itself ran the 5' RACE reads through MiXCR, one entry per CDR3 protein. The table has more than 1.5 million distinct CDR3 sequences, 32% seen once; the top ten hold around 0.3%. The source material was cord blood. The receptor set was obtained from a newborn girl in good health. Each CDR3 is given with its conserved first and last residue. The D gene is left open where the match is weak. Clone size, where shown, is once, few, many, or a class for clones that have expanded.

TRBJ2-7 TRBV28 TRBD2 few TGTGCCAGCAGTTTACAGGCGGGACTAATCGAGCAGTACTTC CASSLQAGLIEQYF
TRBJ1-6 TRBV20-1 NA NA TGCAGTGCTAGGAGTGAGCAGTCCCATAATTCACCCCTCCACTTT CSARSEQSHNSPLHF
TRBJ1-1 TRBV5-5 NA NA TGTGCCAGCAGCTTGGTCCCCGGAGCGGGAATGAACACTGAAGCTTTCTTT CASSLVPGAGMNTEAFF
TRBJ2-2 TRBV20-1 TRBD1 NA TGCAGTGCTAGGGACAGGGGGCTACACACCGGGGAGCTGTTTTTT CSARDRGLHTGELFF
TRBJ2-3 TRBV5-1 TRBD2 many TGCGCCAGCATCGGCGGGGGATACACAGATACGCAGTATTTT CASIGGGYTDTQYF
TRBJ2-7 TRBV5-1 TRBD1 NA TGCGCCAGCAGCCCTCGATACCCGGGACAGGGCGAGCAGTACTTC CASSPRYPGQGEQYF
TRBJ2-5 TRBV12-3/TRBV12-4 NA few TGTGCCAGCAGTCCGCCCTTGGCCCAAGAGACCCAGTACTTC CASSPPLAQETQYF
TRBJ2-5 TRBV15 NA NA TGTGCCACCAGCAGAGATCCTCAGCTTGAGCAGTACTTC CATSRDPQLEQYF
TRBJ2-3 TRBV12-3/TRBV12-4 NA few TGTGCCAGCAGTCCAGGGCTCGAGGGCACAGATACGCAGTATTTT CASSPGLEGTDTQYF
TRBJ2-1 TRBV10-3 TRBD2 many TGTGCCATCAGTGGACTAGCGGGGGATGAGCAGTTCTTC CAISGLAGDEQFF
TRBJ1-1 TRBV6-6 NA NA TGTGCCAGCAGCCGAGGAGGGTACACTGAAGCTTTCTTT CASSRGGYTEAFF
TRBJ2-7 TRBV4-2 NA NA TGTGCCAGCAGCCAAGTTCTCAGCGGCGCCGATCAGTACTTC CASSQVLSGADQYF
TRBJ1-1 TRBV12-3/TRBV12-4 NA NA TGTGCCAGCGCGTCAGGGAGTGAAGCTTTCTTT CASASGSEAFF
TRBJ2-3 TRBV10-3 TRBD2 NA TGTGCCATCGGACTAGCGCCAGGAGATACGCAGTATTTT CAIGLAPGDTQYF
TRBJ1-1 TRBV14 NA NA TGTGCCAGCAGCCAAGAGGCGGGACGGCTTTCATCAGCTTTCTTT CASSQEAGRLSSAFF
TRBJ1-2 TRBV5-6 NA few TGTGCCAGCAAGTCCTCTAACTATGGCTACACCTTC CASKSSNYGYTF
TRBJ1-4 TRBV7-8 NA few TGTGCCAGCAGCTTATGGGAGGGACGGTACGAAAAACTGTTTTTT CASSLWEGRYEKLFF
TRBJ2-2 TRBV12-3/TRBV12-4 NA NA TGTGCCAGCAGTTTGGAGACTTACACCGGGGAGCTGTTTTTT CASSLETYTGELFF
TRBJ1-2 TRBV6-1 NA NA TGTGCCAGCAGTGAAACAGGGAGGGCCTATGGCTACACCTTC CASSETGRAYGYTF
TRBJ2-3 TRBV29-1 NA many TGCAGCGTTGTCGGCAGAGTTACAGATACGCAGTATTTT CSVVGRVTDTQYF
TRBJ2-5 TRBV7-8 NA NA TGTGGGCGGGAGACCCAGTACTTC CGRETQYF
TRBJ2-5 TRBV5-1 TRBD2 NA TGCGCCAGCAGCTTGGTGACCGGGACTAGGAGCCATGAGCAGTACTTC CASSLVTGTRSHEQYF
TRBJ1-2 TRBV4-2 TRBD1 NA TGTGCCAGCAGCGGACAGGGGGCGAAAGGCTACACCTTC CASSGQGAKGYTF
TRBJ1-2 TRBV7-2 NA NA TGTGCCAGCAGCCACCAGGACAGACCAGGGGGCTACACCTTC CASSHQDRPGGYTF
TRBJ2-5 TRBV12-3/TRBV12-4 TRBD1 few TGTGCCAGCAGTTCCCGGGACAGGGGCTACAATGAGCAGTACTTC CASSSRDRGYNEQYF
TRBJ2-2 TRBV3-1 TRBD2 NA TGTGCCAGCAACCAAGAGCCGATTGGGACTACCCTAAACACCGGGGAGCTGTTTTTT CASNQEPIGTTLNTGELFF